The clone carrying this T cell receptor beta chain came up a few times. Germline CDR1 and CDR2: SGHRS and YFSETQ. There are 16 residues in the CDR3. V lost 0 bases, J lost 4 bases, and 16 bases lay in between. Amplification yielded TCR beta CDR3 regions, with RNA transcripts as the source. When the TCR CDR3 underwent first-round RT-PCR, the HTBI primer set was used. TCRdb processed the multiplex PCR reads anew with MiXCR; each CDR3 protein has one entry. The table has about 640,000 distinct CDR3 sequences, around 21% seen once. The data belong to a study of T cells in Graves' hyperthyroidism and ophthalmopathy.

The TCR comes from a young man with Graves' ophthalmopathy. Sequenced input: blood. The chain uses TRBV5-1 and TRBJ2-5, with a weak D call TRBD1 (6 bases). The CDR3 region is CASSLGAGTRLETQYF. The CDR3 DNA follows: TGCGCCAGCAGCTTGGGAGCCGGGACACGGCTAGAGACCCAGTACTTC.